Included here is one TCR beta chain sequence, with context. These data originate in a study of control samples from healthy donors and cancer patients. Here immunoSEQ multiplex PCR was the method, and the copy in TCRdb shows in-frame clones only, minus some. The profile shows around 58,000 clones, roughly 86% of them singletons. The receptor was derived from a man aged 50-60 years in good health. The sample taken for sequencing was blood.

This chain's CDR3 is CASSSVPGLAGGWRYF. In DNA, the CDR3 is TGTGCCAGCAGCTCAGTCCCGGGACTAGCGGGAGGGTGGCGGTACTTC. The chain carries TRBV11-2 and TRBJ2-4; TRBD2 matches at 16 bases. The J segment lost 15 bases and the V segment lost 4 bases, leaving 12 bases of the junction unmatched. In germline, CDR1 is SGHAT, CDR2 FQNNGV. The CDR3 sequence is 16 residues long.